This T cell receptor (beta chain) was identified during a study of T cell responses to AZD1222 COVID-19 vaccine. Study-wide results and caveats: Only after the peak T cell response were repertoires sampled. Seropositive status at baseline applied to only 5 to 7 AZD1222 recipients.

The CDR3 consists of 17 residues. J lost 5 bases, V lost 4 bases, and 6 bases had no gene match. Germline V gives CDR1 SGHRS, CDR2 YFSETQ. Generated by immunoSEQ multiplex PCR, the TCRdb table keeps only in-frame clones and is missing some. The sample holds about 79,000 clones, 92% seen once. This clone was seen once. Its specificity is not known. The rearrangement links TRBV5-1 to TRBJ2-2; the match to TRBD2 covers 15 bases. The receptor comes from an adult in good health. The material was peripheral blood, obtained on day 0 of MenACWY control vaccination. The CDR3 sequence is CASSPGLAGGSTGELFF. The CDR3 DNA is TGCGCCAGCAGCCCGGGACTAGCGGGAGGAAGTACCGGGGAGCTGTTTTTT.